This TCR beta chain was observed in a study of blood T cell repertoires in COVID-19. Overall study: Acute-phase and convalescent COVID-19 samples originated in the United States, Italy and Spain.

TCRdb's copy holds only in-frame clones and misses some; the assay was immunoSEQ multiplex PCR. Of about 58,000 clones listed, 89% were seen once; the top ten hold more than 13%. Per germline, CDR1 SGHTA and CDR2 FQGNSA. There are 15 residues in the CDR3. Trimming stripped 5 bases from V and 8 bases from J, with 18 bases between. The TCR sequence derives from an older woman with active COVID-19. Material for sequencing was peripheral blood. J is TRBJ1-4 and V is TRBV7-2, with D possibly TRBD1 on 5 matching bases. DNA of the CDR3: TGTGCCAGCAGCACCACCCCCGGGGGGGGAGAAAAACTGTTTTTT. Protein: CASSTTPGGGEKLFF.